The following is a T cell receptor beta chain sequence with its context. The antigen remains undetermined. This specimen comes from a study of identical twins. Study results and limitations: There were fewer insertions in abundant cord blood beta clonotypes, but memory repertoires showed no such pattern.

TCRdb redid the calling of the 5' RACE reads with MiXCR, one entry per CDR3 protein. The data contain 600,000 to 800,000 distinct CDR3 sequences, 21% of them seen just once; the ten biggest clones take up roughly 4.3%. Trimming removed 4 bases from V and 5 bases from J; junction bases left unmatched: 7. CDR1 MNHNS and CDR2 SASEGT come from the germline V gene. The CDR3 loop spans 15 amino acids. This sample was shared with a second study, whose subject was T cells expressing NK-cell markers. That paper notes: HCMV specificity was not established for the expanded NKG2C+ T cell clones.

Sequenced: PBMCs. The origin of this receptor is a woman under 30 in good health. The chain is built from TRBV6-1 and TRBJ1-2, with 10 bases identical to TRBD1. The CDR3 nucleotides read TGTGCCAGCAGTGCAGCCGGGACAGGGGTTTATGGCTACACCTTC. The encoded protein is CASSAAGTGVYGYTF.